This TCR beta chain originates from a study of cytomegalovirus exposure and HLA in healthy donors. This clone was picked up a small number of times. This CDR3 comprises 11 residues. Germline V gene data show CDR1 as DFQATT and CDR2 as SNEGSKA (reference sequence). Produced via immunoSEQ multiplex PCR; TCRdb's table is partial and in-frame only. The profile shows roughly 240,000 clones, about 87% of them singletons. The receptor was derived from a man aged 18-30 years in good health and CMV-seronegative. Sequences were obtained from PBMCs. This chain connects TRBV20-1 to TRBJ1-1; D gene uncertain. The DNA for the CDR3 is TGCAGGGCGGCATCGAACACTGAAGCTTTCTTT. Translating gives CRAASNTEAFF.